Listed here are 20 T cell receptor beta chains from one sample, sequenced in a study of blood T cell repertoires in COVID-19. The data were produced by immunoSEQ multiplex PCR, yet TCRdb's version contains in-frame clones alone and is incomplete. The sample lists about 200,000 clones, nearly 90% occurring once. Material: peripheral blood. These receptors originate from a man aged 45-65 years with acute or convalescent COVID-19.

This chain uses TRBV28 with TRBJ1-5; 12 bases are a match to TRBD1. With 5 bases clipped from V and 5 bases from J, the junction kept 4 bases outside the gene matches. The length of the CDR3 is 15 residues. CDR1 MDHEN and CDR2 SYDVKM come from the germline V gene. CDR3 sequence (DNA): TGTGCCAGCAGTCCCGGGACAGGGGGCTATCAGCCCCAGCATTTT. Translated, it gives CASSPGTGGYQPQHF.

This clone was found once. The chain has TRBV6-2 or TRBV6-3 and TRBJ2-1; TRBD1 might be the D (6 bases). V shed 5 bases and J shed 4 bases, with 18 bases lying between them. The CDR3 length is 16 residues. Germline CDR1 MNHEY, CDR2 SVGEGT. Here the CDR3 reads CASSLGRGFPYNEQFF. DNA for the CDR3: TGTGCCAGCAGTCTAGGAAGGGGGTTCCCATACAATGAGCAGTTCTTC.

The chain has TRBV3-1 (or the pseudogene TRBV3-2) and TRBJ2-2; D is possibly TRBD1 (7 bases). Germline CDR1 reads LGHDT; CDR2 reads YNNKEL (reference sequence). Deletions cut 3 bases from V and 4 bases from J, with 15 bases between. The CDR3 is 16 residues long. CDR3 residues: CASSQAGQTGTGELFF. CDR3 nucleotide sequence: TGTGCCAGCAGCCAGGCGGGACAGACCGGCACCGGGGAGCTGTTTTTT.

Written as DNA, the CDR3 is TGTGCCAGCAGCTCTATGACAGGGATGAATTCACCCCTCCACTTT. The encoded protein is CASSSMTGMNSPLHF. The chain uses TRBV7-2 and TRBJ1-6; 7 bases are a match to TRBD1. Germline CDR1 SGHTA, CDR2 FQGNSA. This CDR3 comprises 15 residues. With 4 bases clipped from V and 7 bases from J, the junction kept 7 bases outside the gene matches.

This chain connects TRBV3-1 (or the pseudogene TRBV3-2) to TRBJ2-3, with 7 bases aligning to TRBD2. This CDR3 comprises 18 residues. CDR1 and CDR2 (germline): LGHDT, YNNKEL (reference sequence). V was clipped by 1 base and J by 3 bases; unmatched bases: 13. CDR3 bases: TGTGCCAGCAGCCAAGGTAGGGATCGCCCAGCGGGAACAGATACGCAGTATTTT. Its protein is CASSQGRDRPAGTDTQYF.

This sequence joins TRBV7-2 and TRBJ2-3; D call uncertain. The CDR3 is made up of 14 amino acids. Germline assignment: CDR1 SGHTA and CDR2 FQGNSA. Trimming left V 1 base short and J 0 bases short, with 5 bases between. CDR3 sequence: CASSLGSSTDTQYF. The CDR3 region has the DNA TGTGCCAGCAGCTTAGGGAGTAGCACAGATACGCAGTATTTT.

The chain has TRBV30 and TRBJ1-3; no reliable D call. Per the germline V gene, CDR1 is GTSNPN and CDR2 is SVGIG (reference sequence). Trimming left V 1 base short and J 9 bases short, with 16 bases between. The CDR3 runs 14 residues. CDR3 bases: TGTGCCTGGAGTGCTTCCCCTATCCCCGGCACCATATATTTT. It encodes CAWSASPIPGTIYF.

This chain links TRBV5-3 with TRBJ1-6; a weak D match, TRBD1 (6 bases). TRBV5-3 is classed as an ORF, of uncertain function. The CDR3 covers 16 residues. The ends were cut back, 3 bases at V and 4 bases at J, with 14 bases in the middle. The CDR3 DNA reads TGTGCCAGAAGCTCTTCTGACAGGCCTTATAATTCACCCCTCCACTTT. This sequence encodes CARSSSDRPYNSPLHF.

Turning to this clone: This specimen includes other DNA sequences encoding the same CDR3. The V gene is TRBV5-1, the J gene TRBJ2-1; 15 bases line up with TRBD2. This CDR3 is 17 amino acids long. Per germline, CDR1 SGHRS and CDR2 YFSETQ. Trimming took 4 bases from V and 6 from J; bases not matched to a gene: 8. CDR3 amino acids: CASSPGLAGGRGNEQFF. The CDR3 DNA follows: TGCGCCAGCAGCCCGGGACTAGCGGGAGGTAGGGGCAATGAGCAGTTCTTC.

This clone was recorded a few times. The J gene is TRBJ2-3, the V gene TRBV5-1, with 7 positions matching TRBD1. CDR3 length equals 15 residues. V shed 2 bases and J 1 base; nucleotides not matched to a gene: 4. Germline V CDR1 and CDR2: SGHRS, YFSETQ. CDR3 sequence reads: CASSFDRAGTDTQYF. The CDR3 nucleotides read TGCGCCAGCAGCTTTGACAGGGCGGGCACAGATACGCAGTATTTT.

The chain combines TRBV27 with TRBJ2-3; D gene uncertain. Germline CDR1 MNHEY, CDR2 SMNVEV (reference sequence). The V gene lost 3 bases and the J gene lost 0 bases, with 16 bases spanning the gap. CDR3 length: 17 residues. This CDR3 reads CASSLARPYSSTDTQYF. The DNA of the CDR3 is TGTGCCAGCAGTTTGGCCAGGCCCTACTCCAGCACAGATACGCAGTATTTT.

V is TRBV27 and J is TRBJ2-5; TRBD1 might be the D (6 bases). The length of the CDR3 is 16 residues. Trimming removed 6 bases from V and 0 bases from J, with 17 bases in between. Germline CDR1 and CDR2: MNHEY and SMNVEV (reference sequence). The CDR3 bases are TGTGCCAGCAGCTTTACCCCCGGACAGCACCAAGAGACCCAGTACTTC. Encoded protein: CASSFTPGQHQETQYF.

The V and J genes are TRBV29-1 and TRBJ2-5; 9 nucleotides agree with TRBD1. There are 14 residues in the CDR3. Germline CDR1 SQVTM, CDR2 ANQGSEA. The J segment lost 3 bases and the V segment lost 7 bases, leaving 9 bases of the junction unmatched. This CDR3 reads CSDLQGAGEETQYF. In nucleotides, the CDR3 is TGCAGCGACTTACAGGGGGCGGGCGAAGAGACCCAGTACTTC.

CDR3 region: CASSVGAEYEQYV. The CDR3 coding sequence is TGTGCCAGCTCTGTGGGGGCGGAATACGAGCAGTACGTC. The chain combines TRBV28 with TRBJ2-7, with a weak D call TRBD1 (6 bases). Trimming pared 8 bases from V and 4 bases from J, leaving 15 bases between. The CDR3 extends over 13 amino acids. Germline CDR1 and CDR2: MDHEN and SYDVKM.

The chain carries TRBV18 and TRBJ2-7; 10 nucleotides agree with TRBD1. This CDR3 comprises 14 residues. Trimming cost V 5 bases and J 2 bases; bases outside gene matches: 3. Germline V CDR1 and CDR2: KGHSH, LQKENI. The chain's CDR3 is CASSTGTGAYEQYV. DNA of the CDR3: TGTGCCAGCTCAACCGGGACAGGGGCCTACGAGCAGTACGTC.

The V gene is TRBV2, the J gene TRBJ1-1; 8 bases fit TRBD1. J lost 1 base, V lost 6 bases, and 10 bases had no gene match. Germline loops: CDR1 SNHLY, CDR2 FYNNEI. This CDR3 contains 16 residues. CDR3 sequence reads: CASSKGPGQENTEAFF. The CDR3 DNA follows: TGTGCCAGCAGCAAAGGCCCGGGACAGGAGAACACTGAAGCTTTCTTT.

This clone was counted once. This sequence joins TRBV6-6 and TRBJ2-1; 8 bases are a match to TRBD2. The CDR3 spans 14 residues. Trimming removed 6 bases from V and 7 bases from J; junction bases left unmatched: 8. Germline V gives CDR1 MNHNY, CDR2 SVGAGI (reference sequence). CDR3 residues: CASSYSGELNEQFF. CDR3 in DNA: TGTGCCAGCAGCTATAGCGGGGAGCTTAATGAGCAGTTCTTC.

This clone was seen only a few times. The chain is built from TRBV5-4 and TRBJ1-2; 7 nucleotides line up with TRBD1. Germline V CDR1 and CDR2: SGHNT, YYREEE (reference sequence). Losses at the gene ends were 4 bases for V and 7 bases for J; bases not matched to a gene: 10. The CDR3 consists of 14 residues. CDR3 loop: CASSPTTGIRGYTF. CDR3 DNA: TGTGCCAGCAGCCCTACGACAGGGATTCGTGGCTACACCTTC.

The chain combines TRBV7-6 with TRBJ2-7; D possibly corresponds to TRBD2 (6 bases). Looked up from germline, CDR1 is SGHVS and CDR2 is FNYEAQ. V was cut by 0 bases and J by 4 bases, with 16 bases left in between. This CDR3 has 16 residues. The CDR3 DNA sequence: TGTGCCAGCAGCTTAGCTTTACGGACTACCTCGTACGAGCAGTACTTC. It yields the protein CASSLALRTTSYEQYF.

In its sample, this clone was seen a few times. The gene calls are TRBV13 and TRBJ2-7; 7 bases map to TRBD2. Trimming cost V 0 bases and J 0 bases; bases outside gene matches: 5. Looked up from germline, CDR1 is PRHDT and CDR2 is FYEKMQ (reference sequence). The CDR3 runs 16 residues. CDR3 DNA: TGTGCCAGCAGCTTAGGGCTAGCGGCCTACTCCTACGAGCAGTACTTC. Translated: CASSLGLAAYSYEQYF. The full variable domain, in which reference TRBV13 and TRBJ2-7 provide the parts outside the CDR3, is AAGVIQSPRHLIKEKRETATLKCYPIPRHDTVYWYQQGPGQDPQFLISFYEKMQSDKGSIPDRFSAQQFSDYHSELNMSSLELGDSALYFCASSLGLAAYSYEQYFGPGTRLTVT.